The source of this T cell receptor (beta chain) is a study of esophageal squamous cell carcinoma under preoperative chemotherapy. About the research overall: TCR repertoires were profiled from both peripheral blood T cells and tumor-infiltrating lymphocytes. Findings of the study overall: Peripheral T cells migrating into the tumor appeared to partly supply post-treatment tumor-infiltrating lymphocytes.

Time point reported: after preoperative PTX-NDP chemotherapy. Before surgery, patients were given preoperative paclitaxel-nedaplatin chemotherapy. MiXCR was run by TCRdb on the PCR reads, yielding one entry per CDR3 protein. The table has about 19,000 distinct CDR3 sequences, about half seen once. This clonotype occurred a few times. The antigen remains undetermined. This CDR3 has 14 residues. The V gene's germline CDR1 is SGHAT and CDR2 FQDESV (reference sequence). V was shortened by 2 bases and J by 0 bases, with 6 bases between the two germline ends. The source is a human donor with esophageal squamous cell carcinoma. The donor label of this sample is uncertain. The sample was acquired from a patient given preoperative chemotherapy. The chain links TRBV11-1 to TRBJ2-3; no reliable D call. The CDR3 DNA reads TGTGCCAGCAGCTTACGGCTTAGCACAGATACGCAGTATTTT. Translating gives CASSLRLSTDTQYF.